This TCR beta chain was captured by sequencing in a study of beta chain features in type 1 diabetes. Overall study results and limits: Any PCR bias toward short templates would affect both groups alike. Among type 1 diabetes patients, VDJ junctions had fewer insertions and more deletions.

The authors reverse transcribed all of the isolated RNA, so sequencing captured expressed TCRB transcripts. Assay used: immunoSEQ multiplex PCR; TCRdb lists only in-frame clones, some missing. The repertoire holds 300,000 to 450,000 clones, with about 20% as singletons. Remarks on this clone: Its antigen remains unidentified.

The CDR3 is 13 amino acids. CDR1 and CDR2 (germline): LGHNA, YNFKEQ. Trimming shortened V by 4 bases and J by 0 bases, and 7 bases separated the two germline ends. The chain joins TRBV4-2 to TRBJ2-7; the D is unclear. The clonotype was recovered from a woman between 18 and 29 years old in good health. What was sequenced was naive CD4+ T cells from blood. This CDR3 reads CASSPASSYEQYF. The CDR3 DNA reads TGTGCCAGCAGCCCCGCTAGCTCCTACGAGCAGTACTTC.